Listed below are T cell receptor beta chains from one sample, sequenced in a study of PD-1 blockade in classical Hodgkin lymphoma. Method: immunoSEQ multiplex PCR; TCRdb's copy keeps in-frame clones and lacks some. This sample has roughly 27,000 clones; approximately 68% occur once, and the top ten carry less than 4.5%. This sample comprised peripheral blood mononuclear cells (PBMCs), obtained before the fourth cycle of nivolumab. These receptors came from a human donor with classical Hodgkin lymphoma. Each CDR3 is given with its conserved first and last residue. A D gene is named only where the DNA matches it firmly. The size field is filled for only some rows; it gives once, few, many or a size class.

>TRBV28|medium-sized|TRBJ1-1|.
TGTGCCAGCAGTCCTCAAATGAACACTGAAGCTTTCTTT
CASSPQMNTEAFF
>TRBV7-2|.|TRBJ2-3|.
TGTGCCAGCAGCCCCCCGCCTGCAGATACGCAGTATTTT
CASSPPPADTQYF
>TRBV6-6|.|TRBJ2-7|.
TGTGCCAGCGCCGCCCCCCCCAGCGAGCAGTACTTC
CASAAPPSEQYF
>TRBV25-1|.|TRBJ1-1|.
TGTGCCAGCAGTGAAGGGGGATACAGAGAAGCTTTCTTT
CASSEGGYREAFF
>TRBV5-6|.|TRBJ2-4|TRBD1
TGTGCCAGCAGGCCTGGACAGGGGTCCTCTGAAGCCAAAAACATTCAGTACTTC
CASRPGQGSSEAKNIQYF
>TRBV7-8|.|TRBJ2-1|TRBD2
TGTGCCAGCAGCGCCGGACTAGCGGCAAATCTTGAGCAGTTCTTC
CASSAGLAANLEQFF
>TRBV5-4|medium-sized|TRBJ2-7|.
TGTGCCAGCAGCTTGGCCAGGAGCTCCTACGAGCAGTACTTC
CASSLARSSYEQYF
>TRBV23-1|.|TRBJ2-7|TRBD1
TGCGCCAGCAGTCCACTACAGGGGTACTACGAGCAGTACTTC
CASSPLQGYYEQYF
>TRBV13|few|TRBJ2-7|.
TGTGCCAGCAGCCCCCCCGGGGCAGGGTCCTACGAGCAGTACTTC
CASSPPGAGSYEQYF
>TRBV19|few|TRBJ1-1|TRBD1
TGTGCCAGTAGTTCTCAGGGGGGGAACACTGAAGCTTTCTTT
CASSSQGGNTEAFF
>TRBV18|.|TRBJ1-2|.
TGTGCCAGCTCACCAACAGCAAACTATGGCTACACCTTC
CASSPTANYGYTF